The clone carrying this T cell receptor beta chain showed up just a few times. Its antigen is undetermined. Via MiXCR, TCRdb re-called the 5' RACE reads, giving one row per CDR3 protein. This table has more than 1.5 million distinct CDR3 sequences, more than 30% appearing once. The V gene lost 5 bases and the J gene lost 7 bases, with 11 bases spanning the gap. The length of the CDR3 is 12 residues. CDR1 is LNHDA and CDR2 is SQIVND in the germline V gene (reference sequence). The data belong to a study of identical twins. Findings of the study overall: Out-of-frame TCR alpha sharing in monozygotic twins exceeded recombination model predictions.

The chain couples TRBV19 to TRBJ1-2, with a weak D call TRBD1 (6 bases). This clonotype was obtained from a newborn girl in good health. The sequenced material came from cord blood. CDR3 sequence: CASSRQEGGYTF. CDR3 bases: TGTGCCAGTAGTCGACAGGAGGGTGGCTACACCTTC. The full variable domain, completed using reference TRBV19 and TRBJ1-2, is DGGITQSPKYLFRKEGQNVTLSCEQNLNHDAMYWYRQDPGQGLRLIYYSQIVNDFQKGDIAEGYSVSREKKESFPLTVTSAQKNPTAFYLCASSRQEGGYTFGSGTRLTVV.